The 25 T cell receptor beta chains below were found in one sample sequenced in a study of early T cells in non-severe SARS-CoV-2 infection. TCRdb passed the 5' RACE reads through MiXCR, listing each CDR3 protein once. Found here are about 80,000 distinct CDR3 sequences, roughly 16% of them singletons; the top ten hold about 2.6%. The sequenced material came from whole blood. The receptors were gathered from an adult who was a healthcare worker with PCR-confirmed SARS-CoV-2 infection or an uninfected control (not recorded which).

This clonotype occurred a few times. The chain has TRBV11-3 and TRBJ2-1; D gene ambiguous. Germline CDR1 and CDR2: SGHNT and YENEEA. This CDR3 contains 11 residues. Trimming pared 2 bases from V and 9 bases from J, leaving 5 bases between. Here the CDR3 reads CASSLQREQFF. The DNA of the CDR3 is TGTGCCAGCAGCTTACAACGTGAGCAGTTCTTC.

This clonotype was seen a handful of times. The V and J genes are TRBV7-9 and TRBJ2-3; D is perhaps TRBD1 (5 bases). V lost 1 base and J lost 10, with 15 bases in between. Germline assignment: CDR1 SEHNR and CDR2 FQNEAQ (reference sequence). The CDR3 extends over 14 amino acids. The CDR3 region is CASSLGEGAMAQYF. DNA of the CDR3: TGTGCCAGCAGCTTAGGGGAAGGGGCTATGGCGCAGTATTTT.

This clonotype was picked up a small number of times. V and J are TRBV29-1 and TRBJ1-2; D is undetermined. This CDR3 contains 16 residues. Germline CDR1 SQVTM, CDR2 ANQGSEA. The V end lost 6 bases, the J end lost 2 bases, and 22 bases lay between the germline ends. The CDR3 loop is CSVAPRDGLLNYGYTF. The CDR3 DNA follows: TGCAGCGTCGCCCCAAGAGACGGACTACTAAACTATGGCTACACCTTC.

The chain has TRBV6-1 and TRBJ2-6; 10 bases are a match to TRBD2. CDR1 and CDR2 from the germline V gene are MNHNS and SASEGT. V was pared by 4 bases and J by 4 bases, with 7 bases of the junction left unmatched. This CDR3 has 17 residues. CDR3 amino acids: CASSAASGGSGANVLTF. CDR3 bases: TGTGCCAGCAGTGCCGCTAGCGGGGGTTCCGGGGCCAACGTCCTGACTTTC.

Many counts were recorded for this clonotype. The V gene is TRBV6-5, the J gene TRBJ2-5, with D possibly being TRBD2 (5 bases). The germline V gene has CDR1 MNHEY and CDR2 SVGAGI. The CDR3 is made up of 14 amino acids. V was pared by 2 bases and J by 5 bases, with 12 bases between. The CDR3 nucleotides read TGTGCCAGCAGTTACCGTCGGGGTTGGGAGACCCAGTACTTC. Its translation: CASSYRRGWETQYF.

The chain has TRBV29-1 and TRBJ2-7; 9 bases fit TRBD1. The CDR3 is 12 residues long. Germline assignment: CDR1 SQVTM and CDR2 ANQGSEA. With V trimmed by 6 bases and J by 3 bases, 3 bases remained unmatched. CDR3 coding DNA: TGCAGCGTACGGACAGGGGACTACGAGCAGTACTTC. As protein: CSVRTGDYEQYF.

Only a few counts were recorded for this clonotype. V and J are TRBV11-3 and TRBJ2-2; 7 bases are a match to TRBD1. Germline V gene data show CDR1 as SGHNT and CDR2 as YENEEA. Trimming cost V 6 bases and J 0 bases; bases outside gene matches: 13. The CDR3 contains 18 residues. CDR3 sequence: CASSPADGQVANTGELFF. The CDR3 DNA follows: TGTGCCAGCAGTCCCGCGGACGGACAGGTCGCGAACACCGGGGAGCTGTTTTTT. The full variable domain, its missing parts supplied by reference TRBV11-3 and TRBJ2-2, is EAGVVQSPRYKIIEKKQPVAFWCNPISGHNTLYWYLQNLGQGPELLIRYENEEAVDDSQLPKDRFSAERLKGVDSTLKIQPAELGDSAVYLCASSPADGQVANTGELFFGEGSRLTVL.

The chain links TRBV12-3 or TRBV12-4 to TRBJ2-1; 8 bases are a match to TRBD2. CDR3 length: 16 amino acids. The J segment lost 9 bases and the V segment lost 5 bases, leaving 15 bases of the junction unmatched. Written as DNA, the CDR3 is TGTGCCAGCAGTGGGTTAGCGGGACTTAGAAGTATTGAGCAGTTCTTC. It encodes CASSGLAGLRSIEQFF.

V and J are TRBV2 and TRBJ2-5, with a tentative D call TRBD2 (7 bases). Deletions cut 2 bases from V and 2 bases from J, with 30 bases between. CDR1 and CDR2 (germline): SNHLY, FYNNEI. The length of the CDR3 is 21 residues. Here the CDR3 reads CASSEPGDPTPRETQQETQYF. DNA for the CDR3: TGTGCCAGCAGTGAACCAGGGGACCCCACCCCGCGGGAGACCCAACAAGAGACCCAGTACTTC.

This clonotype was seen at least ten times. The chain links TRBV7-6 to TRBJ2-2, with a possible D match to TRBD1 (6 bases). Per germline, CDR1 SGHVS and CDR2 FNYEAQ. The CDR3 runs 16 residues. The V end lost 3 bases, the J end lost 7 bases, and 18 bases lay between the germline ends. In nucleotides, the CDR3 is TGTGCCAGCAGCTTCGGCAGGGGCTCCCTGGGCGGGGAGCTGTTTTTT. It encodes CASSFGRGSLGGELFF.

CDR3 region: CAWSVAASGVRNEQFF. CDR3 nucleotide sequence: TGTGCCTGGAGTGTGGCGGCTAGCGGGGTCCGCAATGAGCAGTTCTTC. The gene calls are TRBV30 and TRBJ2-1; 9 bases agree with TRBD2. The germline CDR1 and CDR2 sequences are GTSNPN and SVGIG (reference sequence). The CDR3 sequence is 16 residues long. With V trimmed by 0 bases and J by 6 bases, 9 bases remained unmatched. The variable domain in full, with the rest retrieved from reference TRBV30 and TRBJ2-1, is SQTIHQWPATLVQPVGSPLSLECTVEGTSNPNLYWYRQAAGRGLQLLFYSVGIGQISSEVPQNLSASRPQDRQFILSSKKLLLSDSGFYLCAWSVAASGVRNEQFFGPGTRLTVL.

The rearrangement joins TRBV9 to TRBJ2-3; TRBD2 matches at 7 bases. The germline CDR1 and CDR2 sequences are SGDLS and YYNGEE. The CDR3 runs to 16 residues. The junction had 5 bases not matched to a gene; V was cut back by 1 base and J by 0 bases. CDR3: CASSVRAGTSTDTQYF. The CDR3 DNA reads TGTGCCAGCAGCGTACGAGCGGGGACTAGCACAGATACGCAGTATTTT.

The V gene is TRBV29-1, the J gene TRBJ2-5, with 10 bases fitting TRBD1. V was pared by 5 bases and J by 2 bases, with 5 bases of the junction left unmatched. The CDR3 is 14 amino acids. The germline CDR1 and CDR2 sequences are SQVTM and ANQGSEA. The CDR3 reads CSVRRTGGQETQYF. CDR3 bases: TGCAGCGTTCGTAGGACAGGGGGACAAGAGACCCAGTACTTC. The full variable domain, its missing parts supplied by reference TRBV29-1 and TRBJ2-5, is SAVISQKPSRDICQRGTSLTIQCQVDSQVTMMFWYRQQPGQSLTLIATANQGSEATYESGFVIDKFPISRPNLTFSTLTVSNMSPEDSSIYLCSVRRTGGQETQYFGPGTRLLVL.

In this sample, this clonotype turned up a few times. The CDR3 DNA reads as TGTGCCAGCAGGAGCAGGGCTTTACTGGGGCCCCAGCATTTT. Encoded protein: CASRSRALLGPQHF. The gene calls are TRBV12-3 or TRBV12-4 and TRBJ1-5; perhaps TRBD1 as D (5 bases). The CDR3 spans 14 residues. Trimming removed 6 bases at V and 9 bases at J, with 18 bases between.

This clonotype appeared many times. The chain links TRBV19 to TRBJ1-5; D might be TRBD1 (6 bases). The germline gives CDR1 LNHDA, CDR2 SQIVND (reference sequence). The V end lost 2 bases, the J end lost 3 bases, and 11 bases lay between the germline ends. The CDR3 is 15 residues long. In DNA form, the CDR3 reads TGTGCCAGTAGTATATTTTCAGGGGCCAATCAGCCCCAGCATTTT. This encodes CASSIFSGANQPQHF.

V and J are TRBV6-5 and TRBJ2-7; D possibly matches TRBD1 or TRBD2 (5 bases each). V lost 0 bases, J lost 2 bases, and 17 bases lay in between. The CDR3 sequence is 17 residues long. Germline CDR1 MNHEY, CDR2 SVGAGI. The CDR3 here is CASSYSIAGTLAYEQYF. The CDR3, as DNA: TGTGCCAGCAGTTACTCGATCGCCGGGACGCTAGCCTACGAGCAGTACTTC.

This clonotype was seen repeatedly, ten times or more. The CDR3 DNA is TGTGCCAGCAGTCGACAGGGGGCCACCTACAATGAGCAGTTCTTC. Translated: CASSRQGATYNEQFF. The J gene is TRBJ2-1, the V gene TRBV5-5; 10 positions agree with TRBD1. The CDR3 covers 15 residues. The J segment lost 2 bases and the V segment lost 5 bases, leaving 4 bases of the junction unmatched. Per the germline V gene, CDR1 is SGHKS and CDR2 is YYEKEE (reference sequence).

Only a few counts were recorded for this clonotype. This chain connects TRBV5-5 to TRBJ2-1; TRBD1 agrees at 9 bases. The CDR3 sequence is 16 residues long. V was pared by 0 bases and J by 7 bases, with 8 bases of the junction left unmatched. Per germline, CDR1 SGHKS and CDR2 YYEKEE (reference sequence). The CDR3 region is CASSLAVGQGINEQFF. The DNA of the CDR3 is TGTGCCAGCAGCTTGGCCGTTGGACAGGGGATAAATGAGCAGTTCTTC.

The J gene is TRBJ1-4, the V gene TRBV18; a weak D match, TRBD1 (5 bases). The germline V and J ends were trimmed by 6 bases and 3 bases, with 11 bases remaining between them. Germline loops: CDR1 KGHSH, CDR2 LQKENI. The CDR3 is made up of 14 amino acids. CDR3 in DNA: TGTGCCAGCTCTCCAGGGTCGCCTAATGAAAAACTGTTTTTT. Translated: CASSPGSPNEKLFF.

In its sample, this clonotype was seen a few times. The J gene is TRBJ2-1, the V gene TRBV20-1; D gene uncertain. This CDR3 is 11 amino acids long. CDR1 and CDR2 from the germline V gene are DFQATT and SNEGSKA (reference sequence). Trimming stripped 0 bases from V and 4 bases from J, with 1 base between. The CDR3 coding sequence is TGCAGTGCTAGAGAATACAATGAGCAGTTCTTC. This encodes CSAREYNEQFF.

The chain recombines TRBV7-8 with TRBJ1-5; D remains ambiguous. V lost 3 bases to trimming and J lost 7 bases, with 13 bases between them. The CDR3 is 14 residues long. Germline assignment: CDR1 SGHVS and CDR2 FQNEAQ. The DNA for the CDR3 is TGTGCCAGCAGCTTGTCGGACGGAGACCAGCCCCAGCATTTT. It yields the protein CASSLSDGDQPQHF.

The J gene is TRBJ2-7, the V gene TRBV5-1; D is perhaps TRBD1 (5 bases). The V end was cut by 0 bases, the J end by 9 bases, with 19 bases between. This CDR3 has 15 residues. Germline V gene sequence: CDR1 SGHRS, CDR2 YFSETQ. The chain's CDR3 is CASSLAAGADKGQYF. In DNA form, the CDR3 reads TGCGCCAGCAGCTTGGCCGCTGGGGCTGACAAAGGGCAGTACTTC.

This clonotype has only a few counts. This sequence joins TRBV5-4 and TRBJ2-5, with D perhaps matching TRBD2 (5 bases). Trimming left V 0 bases short and J 1 base short, with 7 bases between. There are 14 residues in the CDR3. Germline CDR1 is SGHNT and CDR2 is YYREEE (reference sequence). In DNA, the CDR3 is TGTGCCAGCAGCTTGGAAGAGGGCCAAGAGACCCAGTACTTC. Amino acids: CASSLEEGQETQYF. Supplemented by reference TRBV5-4 and TRBJ2-5, the full variable domain reads ETGVTQSPTHLIKTRGQQVTLRCSSQSGHNTVSWYQQALGQGPQFIFQYYREEENGRGNFPPRFSGLQFPNYSSELNVNALELDDSALYLCASSLEEGQETQYFGPGTRLLVL.

The rearrangement links TRBV3-1 to TRBJ1-2; D uncertain. This CDR3 region has 15 residues. Looked up from germline, CDR1 is LGHDT and CDR2 is YNNKEL (reference sequence). With 3 bases removed from V and 7 bases from J, the gap between germline ends came to 18 bases. The chain's CDR3 is CASSHQIGQYGGYTF. The CDR3, as DNA: TGTGCCAGCAGCCACCAAATTGGGCAGTACGGTGGCTACACCTTC.

This clonotype was recorded a few times. The J gene is TRBJ1-2, the V gene TRBV29-1, with 9 bases matching TRBD1. From germline, CDR1 is SQVTM and CDR2 ANQGSEA. The V and J ends lost 4 bases and 2 bases, in that order; junction bases with no gene match: 5. This CDR3 has 14 residues. The CDR3 DNA sequence: TGCAGCGTTGTGGGGGACAGGGTAAACTATGGCTACACCTTC. This sequence encodes CSVVGDRVNYGYTF.